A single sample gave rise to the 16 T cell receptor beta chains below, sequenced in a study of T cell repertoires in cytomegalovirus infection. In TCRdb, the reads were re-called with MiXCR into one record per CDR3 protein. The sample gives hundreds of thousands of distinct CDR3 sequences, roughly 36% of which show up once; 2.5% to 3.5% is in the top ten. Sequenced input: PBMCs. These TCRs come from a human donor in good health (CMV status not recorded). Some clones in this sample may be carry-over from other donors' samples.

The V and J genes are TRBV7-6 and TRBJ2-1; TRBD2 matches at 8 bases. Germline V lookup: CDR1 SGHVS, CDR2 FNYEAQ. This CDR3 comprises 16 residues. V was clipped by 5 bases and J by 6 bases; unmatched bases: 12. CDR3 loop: CASSPSGTSAPNEQFF. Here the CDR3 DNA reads TGTGCCAGCAGCCCCTCCGGGACTAGTGCTCCCAATGAGCAGTTCTTC.

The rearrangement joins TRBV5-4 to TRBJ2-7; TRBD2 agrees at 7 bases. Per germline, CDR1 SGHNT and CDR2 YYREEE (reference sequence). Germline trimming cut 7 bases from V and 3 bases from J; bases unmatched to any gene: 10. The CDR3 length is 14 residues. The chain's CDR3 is CASSWGGSYYEQYF. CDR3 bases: TGTGCCAGCTCTTGGGGGGGGTCCTACTACGAGCAGTACTTC.

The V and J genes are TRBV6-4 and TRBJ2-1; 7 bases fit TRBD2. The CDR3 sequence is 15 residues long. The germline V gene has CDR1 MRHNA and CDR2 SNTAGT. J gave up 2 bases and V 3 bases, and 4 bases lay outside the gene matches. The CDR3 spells CASSEGGRTYNEQFF. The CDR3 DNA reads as TGTGCCAGCAGTGAAGGCGGGAGAACCTACAATGAGCAGTTCTTC.

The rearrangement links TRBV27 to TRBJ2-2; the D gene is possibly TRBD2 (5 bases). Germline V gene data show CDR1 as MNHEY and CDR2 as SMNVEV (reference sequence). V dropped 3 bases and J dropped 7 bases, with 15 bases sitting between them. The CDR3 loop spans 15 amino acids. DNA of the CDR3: TGTGCCAGCAGTTTTTCGAGACCCCGGGACGGGGAGCTGTTTTTT. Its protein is CASSFSRPRDGELFF.

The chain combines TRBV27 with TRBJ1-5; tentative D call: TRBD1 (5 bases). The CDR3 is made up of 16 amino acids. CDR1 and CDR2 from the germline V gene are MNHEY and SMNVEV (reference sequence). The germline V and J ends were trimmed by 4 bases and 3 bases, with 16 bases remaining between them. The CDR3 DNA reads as TGTGCCAGCAGTTCGGGGGTAATAGGACTCAATCAGCCCCAGCATTTT. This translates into CASSSGVIGLNQPQHF.

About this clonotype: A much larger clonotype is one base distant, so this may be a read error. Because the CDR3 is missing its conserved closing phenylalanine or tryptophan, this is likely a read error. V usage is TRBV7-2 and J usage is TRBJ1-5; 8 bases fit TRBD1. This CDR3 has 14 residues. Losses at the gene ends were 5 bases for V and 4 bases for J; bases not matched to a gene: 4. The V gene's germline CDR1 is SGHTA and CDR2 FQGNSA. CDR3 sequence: CASSPYRGNQPQHL. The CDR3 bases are TGTGCCAGCAGCCCGTACAGGGGGAATCAGCCCCAGCATTTG.

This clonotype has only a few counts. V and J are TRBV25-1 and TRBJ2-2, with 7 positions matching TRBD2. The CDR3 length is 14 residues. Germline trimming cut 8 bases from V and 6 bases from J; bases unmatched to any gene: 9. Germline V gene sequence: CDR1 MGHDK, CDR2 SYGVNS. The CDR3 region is CASRLASPPGELFF. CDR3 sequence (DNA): TGTGCCAGCCGACTAGCAAGTCCCCCCGGGGAGCTGTTTTTT.

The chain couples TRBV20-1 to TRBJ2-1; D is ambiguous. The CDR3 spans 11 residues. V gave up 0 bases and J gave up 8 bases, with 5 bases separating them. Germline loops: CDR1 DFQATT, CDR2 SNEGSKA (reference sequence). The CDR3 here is CSARDVYEQFF. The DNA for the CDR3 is TGCAGTGCTAGAGATGTCTATGAGCAGTTCTTC.

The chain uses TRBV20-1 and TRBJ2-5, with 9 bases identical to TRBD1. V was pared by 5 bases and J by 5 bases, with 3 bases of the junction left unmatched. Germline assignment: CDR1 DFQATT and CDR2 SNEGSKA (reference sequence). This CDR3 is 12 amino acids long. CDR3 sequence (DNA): TGCAGTGCTCTACAGGGGGCCGAGACCCAGTACTTC. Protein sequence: CSALQGAETQYF.

CDR3 nucleotides: TGCGCCAGCAGTTGGGGGGGTTCAAATTCACCCCTCCACTTT. Amino acid sequence: CASSWGGSNSPLHF. The J gene is TRBJ1-6, the V gene TRBV5-1; D might be TRBD1 (5 bases). Germline V CDR1 and CDR2: SGHRS, YFSETQ. Trimming took 5 bases from V and 7 from J, leaving 13 bases between them. This CDR3 has 14 residues.

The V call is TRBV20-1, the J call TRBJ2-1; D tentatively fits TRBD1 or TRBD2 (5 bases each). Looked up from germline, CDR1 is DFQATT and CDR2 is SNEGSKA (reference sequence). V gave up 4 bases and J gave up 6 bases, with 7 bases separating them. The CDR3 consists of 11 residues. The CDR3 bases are TGCAGTGCTAAGGGGAGCAATGAGCAGTTCTTC. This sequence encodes CSAKGSNEQFF.

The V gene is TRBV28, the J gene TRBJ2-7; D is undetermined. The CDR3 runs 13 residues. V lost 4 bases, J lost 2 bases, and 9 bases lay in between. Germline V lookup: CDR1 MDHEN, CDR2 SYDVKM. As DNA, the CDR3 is TGTGCCAGCAGTTCTCGAGCTCCCTACGAGCAGTACTTC. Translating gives CASSSRAPYEQYF.

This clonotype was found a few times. The CDR3 spells CASSLPKLRGLRNTIYF. The DNA of the CDR3 is TGTGCCAGCAGTTTACCCAAGCTGAGGGGCCTGAGAAACACCATATATTTT. The chain couples TRBV12-3 or TRBV12-4 to TRBJ1-3, with D tentatively TRBD1 (5 bases). The CDR3 spans 17 residues. With 2 bases removed from V and 5 bases from J, the gap between germline ends came to 19 bases.

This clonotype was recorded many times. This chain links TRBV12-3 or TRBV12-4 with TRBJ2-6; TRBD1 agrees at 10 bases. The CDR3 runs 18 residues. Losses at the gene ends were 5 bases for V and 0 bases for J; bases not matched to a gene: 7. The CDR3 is CASSLHRDRGSGANVLTF. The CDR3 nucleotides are TGTGCCAGCAGTCTACACCGGGACAGGGGCTCTGGGGCCAACGTCCTGACTTTC.

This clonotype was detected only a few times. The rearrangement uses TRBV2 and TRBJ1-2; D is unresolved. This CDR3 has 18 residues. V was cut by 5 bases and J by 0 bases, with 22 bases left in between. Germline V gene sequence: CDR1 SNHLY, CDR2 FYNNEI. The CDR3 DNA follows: TGTGCCAGCAGTCCCCGGACGGTCGCAGACTTTGCTAACTATGGCTACACCTTC. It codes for CASSPRTVADFANYGYTF. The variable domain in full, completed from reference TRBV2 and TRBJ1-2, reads EPEVTQTPSHQVTQMGQEVILRCVPISNHLYFYWYRQILGQKVEFLVSFYNNEISEKSEIFDDQFSVERPDGSNFTLKIRSTKLEDSAMYFCASSPRTVADFANYGYTFGSGTRLTVV.

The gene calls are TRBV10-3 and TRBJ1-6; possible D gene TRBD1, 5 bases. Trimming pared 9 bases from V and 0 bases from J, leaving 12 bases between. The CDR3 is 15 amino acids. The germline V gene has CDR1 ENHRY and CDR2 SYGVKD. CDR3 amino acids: CAMPGPSSYNSPLHF. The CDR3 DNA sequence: TGTGCCATGCCGGGGCCGAGCTCCTATAATTCACCCCTCCACTTT.